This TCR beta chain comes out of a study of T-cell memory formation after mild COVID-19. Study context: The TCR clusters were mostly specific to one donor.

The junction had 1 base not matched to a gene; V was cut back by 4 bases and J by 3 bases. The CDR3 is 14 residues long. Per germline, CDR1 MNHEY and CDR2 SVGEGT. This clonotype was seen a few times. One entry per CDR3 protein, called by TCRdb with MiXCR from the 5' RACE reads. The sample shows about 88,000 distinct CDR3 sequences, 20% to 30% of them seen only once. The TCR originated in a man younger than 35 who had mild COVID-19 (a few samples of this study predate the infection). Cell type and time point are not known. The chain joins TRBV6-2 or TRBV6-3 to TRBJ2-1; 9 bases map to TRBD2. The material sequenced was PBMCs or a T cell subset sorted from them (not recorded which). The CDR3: CASSSTSGYNEQFF. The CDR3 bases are TGTGCCAGCAGTTCGACTAGCGGCTACAATGAGCAGTTCTTC.